The present T cell receptor (beta chain) was sequenced within a study of CDR3 diversity in severe acne. TCRdb passed the PCR reads through MiXCR, listing each CDR3 protein once. The data show more than 80,000 distinct CDR3 sequences, 49% seen once. This receptor was identified in a male donor with severe acne vulgaris. Sequenced: blood.

CDR3 sequence (DNA): TGTGCCACCAGCAGAGGGGGGAACTATGGCTACACCTTC. This encodes CATSRGGNYGYTF. This sequence joins TRBV15 and TRBJ1-2, with D possibly being TRBD1 (5 bases). The germline gives CDR1 LNHNV, CDR2 YYDKDF (reference sequence). This CDR3 spans 13 amino acids. Trimming took off 1 base at V and 2 bases at J, with 5 bases between the two ends. Combining the CDR3 with reference TRBV15 and TRBJ1-2 gives the whole variable domain DAMVIQNPRYQVTQFGKPVTLSCSQTLNHNVMYWYQQKSSQAPKLLFHYYDKDFNNEADTPDNFQSRRPNTSFCFLDIRSPGLGDTAMYLCATSRGGNYGYTFGSGTRLTVV.